This T cell receptor (beta chain) comes out of a study of CD8 T cells in ankylosing spondylitis. The study, taken as a whole, reports: Prior work had noted some motif variants in reactive arthritis blood and synovial fluid.

TCRdb independently ran MiXCR on the 5' RACE reads; one entry per CDR3 protein. Altogether about 250,000 distinct CDR3 sequences are present, roughly 25% being singletons, with the ten largest covering roughly 0.67%. J gave up 7 bases and V 6 bases, and 12 bases lay outside the gene matches. The CDR3 loop spans 16 amino acids. For this clonotype: Its specificity is not known.

This clonotype originated in a male donor with ankylosing spondylitis or in good health (not recorded which). Sequencing input: blood, either unsorted or a sorted T cell fraction (not recorded which). The chain couples TRBV12-3 or TRBV12-4 to TRBJ2-1, with 10 bases fitting TRBD1. In DNA, the CDR3 is TGTGCCAGCAGGACAGGGGGCGGCAGAAGCTGGAATGAGCAGTTCTTC. Its protein is CASRTGGGRSWNEQFF.